A single T cell receptor (delta chain) is shown here with its context. The record originates from a study of gamma-delta T cells after stem cell transplantation. TCRdb ran CATT on the RT-PCR reads. Here the sample spans about 2,400 delta-chain clones, roughly 40% being singletons. Unmatched junction bases numbered 9, after V lost 1 base and J lost 1 base. The CDR3 covers 17 residues. Germline loops: CDR1 GEAIGNYY, CDR2 EKD. The sequencing input was gamma-delta T cells. This TCR derives from a human donor. It is not recorded whose cells these are; they may come from a transplant donor. The chain couples TRDV2 to TRDJ1, with TRDD3 identical over 9 bases. DNA of the CDR3: TGTGCCTGTGACACTCTGGGGGATTTGGTTCTCACCGATAAACTCATCTTT. This gives the protein CACDTLGDLVLTDKLIF.